These 19 T cell receptor beta chains were sequenced from one sample in a study of T cell changes during pregnancy in multiple sclerosis. Profiling relied on immunoSEQ multiplex PCR, and the TCRdb table lists in-frame clones only, not all of them. Of about 50,000 clones in the sample, almost 95% are singletons; the top ten hold just under 0.75%. Sequencing used CD4+ T cells from peripheral blood mononuclear cells, obtained in the third trimester of pregnancy. These receptors all come from a female donor with multiple sclerosis, enrolled in a pregnancy study.

The chain carries TRBV6-5 and TRBJ2-1; maybe TRBD1 (5 bases). The V end was cut by 6 bases, the J end by 9 bases, with 15 bases between. Germline V gene data show CDR1 as MNHEY and CDR2 as SVGAGI. CDR3 length equals 13 residues. The CDR3: CASRDNPVSEQFF. In nucleotides, the CDR3 is TGTGCCAGCAGGGACAATCCAGTCAGTGAGCAGTTCTTC.

The V call is TRBV11-2, the J call TRBJ2-1, with 10 bases identical to TRBD2. V dropped 5 bases and J dropped 7; count of bases not matched to a gene: 8. The length of the CDR3 is 15 residues. From germline, CDR1 is SGHAT and CDR2 FQNNGV. CDR3 coding DNA: TGTGCCAGCAGCACAAGCGGGGGGGCTGGGAATGAGCAGTTCTTC. Its translation: CASSTSGGAGNEQFF.

The gene calls are TRBV7-9 and TRBJ1-4; D gene uncertain. The CDR3 is 13 residues long. CDR1 and CDR2 from the germline V gene are SEHNR and FQNEAQ (reference sequence). The germline V and J ends were trimmed by 1 base and 13 bases, with 13 bases remaining between them. CDR3 sequence reads: CASSLGGSGRLFF. The CDR3 DNA reads as TGTGCCAGCAGCTTAGGAGGCTCGGGGAGACTGTTTTTT.

The chain is built from TRBV5-1 and TRBJ1-6; D not certain. From germline, CDR1 is SGHRS and CDR2 YFSETQ. V dropped 0 bases and J dropped 0 bases, with 13 bases sitting between them. This CDR3 spans 18 amino acids. The CDR3 nucleotides read TGCGCCAGCAGCTTGGCTGTCAGAATAAGCTCCTATAATTCACCCCTCCACTTT. Amino acid sequence: CASSLAVRISSYNSPLHF.

The rearrangement links TRBV7-2 to TRBJ1-5; the match to TRBD1 covers 8 bases. Germline CDR1 is SGHTA and CDR2 is FQGNSA. The CDR3 totals 13 residues. V trimming: 4 bases; J trimming: 14 bases; junction bases outside the gene matches: 10. CDR3 loop: CASSSTPDREEHF. The CDR3 bases are TGTGCCAGCAGCTCCACACCGGACAGGGAAGAGCATTTT.

This chain connects TRBV19 to TRBJ1-3; D possibly corresponds to TRBD1 (6 bases). V dropped 6 bases and J dropped 0 bases, with 9 bases sitting between them. Germline assignment: CDR1 LNHDA and CDR2 SQIVND (reference sequence). The CDR3 extends over 14 amino acids. The CDR3 bases are TGTGCCAGTAGACTGGACAGCTCTGGAAACACCATATATTTT. Its protein product is CASRLDSSGNTIYF.

As DNA, the CDR3 is TGTGCCACTTCGACTAGCGGGGGCTACGAGCAGTACTTC. This translates into CATSTSGGYEQYF. The chain uses TRBV15 and TRBJ2-7; 12 bases fit TRBD2. The V and J ends lost 9 bases and 3 bases, in that order; junction bases with no gene match: 3. The CDR3 sequence is 13 residues long. Germline values: CDR1 LNHNV, CDR2 YYDKDF (reference sequence).

The chain links TRBV11-2 to TRBJ1-4; no definite D call. The CDR3 is made up of 15 amino acids. Trimming stripped 1 base from V and 10 bases from J, with 16 bases between. Germline V CDR1 and CDR2: SGHAT, FQNNGV. The CDR3 here is CASSLGGSVLGKLFF. The DNA for the CDR3 is TGTGCCAGCAGCTTAGGGGGATCCGTACTAGGAAAACTGTTTTTT.

The V call is TRBV15, the J call TRBJ1-1; TRBD1 matches at 9 bases. CDR1 is LNHNV, CDR2 YYDKDF, per germline (reference sequence). With 1 base clipped from V and 4 bases from J, the junction kept 7 bases outside the gene matches. The CDR3 length is 16 residues. DNA for the CDR3: TGTGCCACCAGCAGAGCCTCGGGACAGGGAATCACTGAAGCTTTCTTT. Residues: CATSRASGQGITEAFF.

The CDR3 nucleotides are TGCACCAGCAGCCAACTCTTCCCCCATCGACAGGACTATGGCTACACCTTC. Protein product: CTSSQLFPHRQDYGYTF. The V gene is TRBV1, the J gene TRBJ1-2; TRBD1 is the table's D call and was not checked against the DNA. TRBV1 is given as a pseudogene. The CDR3 runs to 17 residues.

V and J are TRBV5-6 and TRBJ1-2, with TRBD1 identical over 9 bases. The trim removed 4 bases at V and 5 bases at J, leaving 3 bases unmatched. Per the germline V gene, CDR1 is SGHDT and CDR2 is YYEEEE. The CDR3 covers 13 residues. CDR3 nucleotides: TGTGCCAGCAGCATGGACAGGGGTTATGGCTACACCTTC. Amino acid sequence: CASSMDRGYGYTF.

Here the CDR3 DNA reads TGTGCCTGGAGTAGGGGCGGATCTGTGGAGACCCAGTACTTC. Residues: CAWSRGGSVETQYF. The chain has TRBV30 and TRBJ2-5; tentative D call: TRBD1 (5 bases). In germline, CDR1 is GTSNPN, CDR2 SVGIG (reference sequence). The CDR3 sequence is 14 residues long. Trimming removed 2 bases from V and 5 bases from J, with 15 bases in between.

The CDR3 nucleotides are TGTGCCAGCAGCTCCAGGGTTGCCTATGGCTACACCTTC. Translation: CASSSRVAYGYTF. The V and J genes are TRBV7-2 and TRBJ1-2; a weak D match, TRBD1 (5 bases). The CDR3 consists of 13 residues. The germline V gene has CDR1 SGHTA and CDR2 FQGNSA. Trimming pared 4 bases from V and 4 bases from J, leaving 10 bases between.

The gene calls are TRBV6-6 and TRBJ1-3; perhaps TRBD1 as D (5 bases). The V gene lost 2 bases and the J gene lost 0 bases, with 5 bases spanning the gap. CDR3 length equals 14 residues. Germline V lookup: CDR1 MNHNY, CDR2 SVGAGI (reference sequence). The CDR3 reads CASSYDSSGNTIYF. DNA of the CDR3: TGTGCCAGCAGTTACGACAGCTCTGGAAACACCATATATTTT.

The rearrangement joins TRBV5-1 to TRBJ2-2; D is perhaps TRBD1 (5 bases). CDR1 and CDR2 (germline): SGHRS, YFSETQ. This CDR3 comprises 13 residues. Trimming pared 3 bases from V and 6 bases from J, leaving 9 bases between. CDR3 region: CASSSTVAGELFF. The DNA for the CDR3 is TGCGCCAGCAGCTCGACAGTGGCCGGGGAGCTGTTTTTT.

This clone was picked up a small number of times. J is TRBJ1-5 and V is TRBV9, with TRBD1 identical over 8 bases. The germline gives CDR1 SGDLS, CDR2 YYNGEE. This CDR3 region has 14 residues. V was pared by 3 bases and J by 6 bases, with 5 bases of the junction left unmatched. CDR3 amino acids: CASSGTGTGQPQHF. CDR3 nucleotides: TGTGCCAGCAGCGGAACAGGGACAGGTCAGCCCCAGCATTTT. Full variable domain (missing parts from reference TRBV9 and TRBJ1-5): DSGVTQTPKHLITATGQRVTLRCSPRSGDLSVYWYQQSLDQGLQFLIQYYNGEERAKGNILERFSAQQFPDLHSELNLSSLELGDSALYFCASSGTGTGQPQHFGDGTRLSIL.

This chain uses TRBV7-6 with TRBJ2-3, with 12 bases matching TRBD2. Per the germline V gene, CDR1 is SGHVS and CDR2 is FNYEAQ. V lost 1 base to trimming and J lost 2 bases; unmatched junction nucleotides: 1. There are 16 residues in the CDR3. The CDR3 sequence: CASSLGLAGATDTQYF. CDR3 DNA: TGTGCCAGCAGCTTAGGACTAGCGGGGGCCACAGATACGCAGTATTTT.

V is TRBV7-8 and J is TRBJ2-6, with D maybe TRBD1 (5 bases). Germline V gene sequence: CDR1 SGHVS, CDR2 FQNEAQ. Trimming removed 8 bases at V and 4 bases at J, with 12 bases between. The CDR3 sequence is 14 residues long. The CDR3 here is CASRRGSGANVLTF. In DNA form, the CDR3 reads TGTGCCAGCCGAAGGGGTTCCGGGGCCAACGTCCTGACTTTC.

The chain is built from TRBV5-1 and TRBJ2-5; TRBD1 might be the D (6 bases). This CDR3 spans 16 amino acids. The V end lost 4 bases, the J end lost 5 bases, and 21 bases lay between the germline ends. The V gene's germline CDR1 is SGHRS and CDR2 YFSETQ. CDR3 sequence: CASSHRDGQMYETQYF. CDR3 in DNA: TGCGCCAGCAGCCATCGAGACGGACAGATGTACGAGACCCAGTACTTC.